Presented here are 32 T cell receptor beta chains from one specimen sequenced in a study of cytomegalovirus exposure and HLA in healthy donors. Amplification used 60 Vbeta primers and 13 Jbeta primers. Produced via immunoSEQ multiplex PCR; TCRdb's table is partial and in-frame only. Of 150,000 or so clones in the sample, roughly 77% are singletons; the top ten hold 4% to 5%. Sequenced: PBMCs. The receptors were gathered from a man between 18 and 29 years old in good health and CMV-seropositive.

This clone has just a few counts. The CDR3 protein is CASSPRDSLNTEAFF. The CDR3 DNA is TGTGCCAGCAGCCCACGGGACAGCTTGAACACTGAAGCTTTCTTT. This chain connects TRBV9 to TRBJ1-1, with 7 bases matching TRBD1. The CDR3 length is 15 residues. Germline CDR1 is SGDLS and CDR2 is YYNGEE. Trimming took 4 bases from V and 0 from J; bases not matched to a gene: 6.

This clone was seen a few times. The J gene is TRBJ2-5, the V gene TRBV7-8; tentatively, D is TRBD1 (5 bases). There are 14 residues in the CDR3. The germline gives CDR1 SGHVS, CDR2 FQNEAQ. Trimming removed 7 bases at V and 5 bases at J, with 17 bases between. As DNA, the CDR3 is TGTGCCAGCACCATAGGGGCCTCGTTGGAGACCCAGTACTTC. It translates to CASTIGASLETQYF.

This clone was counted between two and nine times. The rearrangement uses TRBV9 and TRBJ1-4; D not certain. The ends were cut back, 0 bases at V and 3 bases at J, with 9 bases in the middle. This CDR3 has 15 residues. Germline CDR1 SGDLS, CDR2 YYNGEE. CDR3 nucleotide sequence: TGTGCCAGCAGCGTAGGTCGTCAGTCTAATGAAAAACTGTTTTTT. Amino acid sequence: CASSVGRQSNEKLFF.

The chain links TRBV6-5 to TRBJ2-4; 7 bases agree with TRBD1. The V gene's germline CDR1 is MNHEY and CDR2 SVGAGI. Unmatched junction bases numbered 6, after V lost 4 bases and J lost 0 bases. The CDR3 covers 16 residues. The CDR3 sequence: CASSSGQVLAKNIQYF. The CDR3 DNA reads TGTGCCAGCAGTTCCGGACAGGTCCTAGCCAAAAACATTCAGTACTTC.

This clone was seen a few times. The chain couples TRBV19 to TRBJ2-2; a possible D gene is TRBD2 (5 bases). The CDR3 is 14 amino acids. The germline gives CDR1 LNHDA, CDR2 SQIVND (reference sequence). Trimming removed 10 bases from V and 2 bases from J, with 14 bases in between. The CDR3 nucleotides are TGTGCCACCAGGACCAGCGGCAACACCGGGGAGCTGTTTTTT. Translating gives CATRTSGNTGELFF.

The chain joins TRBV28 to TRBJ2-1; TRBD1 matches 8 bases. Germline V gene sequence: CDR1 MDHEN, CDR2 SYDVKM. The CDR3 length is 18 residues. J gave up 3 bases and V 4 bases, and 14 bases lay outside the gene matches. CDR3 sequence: CASSSPFGQGRGYNEQFF. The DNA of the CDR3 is TGTGCCAGCAGTTCTCCTTTCGGACAGGGAAGGGGCTACAATGAGCAGTTCTTC.

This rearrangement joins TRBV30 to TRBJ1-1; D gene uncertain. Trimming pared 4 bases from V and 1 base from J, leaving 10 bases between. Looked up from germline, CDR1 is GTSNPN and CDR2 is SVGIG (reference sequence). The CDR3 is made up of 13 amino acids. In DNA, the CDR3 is TGTGCCTGGAAGCGGACTGCGAACACTGAAGCTTTCTTT. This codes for CAWKRTANTEAFF. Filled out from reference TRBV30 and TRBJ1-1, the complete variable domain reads SQTIHQWPATLVQPVGSPLSLECTVEGTSNPNLYWYRQAAGRGLQLLFYSVGIGQISSEVPQNLSASRPQDRQFILSSKKLLLSDSGFYLCAWKRTANTEAFFGQGTRLTVV.

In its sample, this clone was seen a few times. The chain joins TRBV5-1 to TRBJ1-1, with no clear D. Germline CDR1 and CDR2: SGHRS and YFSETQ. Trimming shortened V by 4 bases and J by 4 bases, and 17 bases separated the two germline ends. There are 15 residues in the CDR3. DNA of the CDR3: TGCGCCAGCAGCCACTCGGAGGTTGGCAGCACTGAAGCTTTCTTT. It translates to CASSHSEVGSTEAFF.

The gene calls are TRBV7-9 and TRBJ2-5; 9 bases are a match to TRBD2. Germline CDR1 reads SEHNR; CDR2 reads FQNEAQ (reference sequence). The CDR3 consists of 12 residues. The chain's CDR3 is CACGGGEETQYF. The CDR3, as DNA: TGTGCTTGTGGCGGGGGGGAAGAGACCCAGTACTTC. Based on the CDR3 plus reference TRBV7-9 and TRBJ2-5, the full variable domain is DTGVSQNPRHKITKRGQNVTFRCDPISEHNRLYWYRQTLGQGPEFLTYFQNEAQLEKSRLLSDRFSAERPKGSFSTLEIQRTEQGDSAMYLCACGGGEETQYFGPGTRLLVL.

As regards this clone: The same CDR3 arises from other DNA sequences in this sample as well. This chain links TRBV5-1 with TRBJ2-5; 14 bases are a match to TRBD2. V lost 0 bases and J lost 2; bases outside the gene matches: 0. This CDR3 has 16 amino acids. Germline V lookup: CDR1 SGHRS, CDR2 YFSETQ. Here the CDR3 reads CASSLGLAGGQETQYF. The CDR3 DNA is TGCGCCAGCAGCTTGGGACTAGCGGGGGGGCAAGAGACCCAGTACTTC.

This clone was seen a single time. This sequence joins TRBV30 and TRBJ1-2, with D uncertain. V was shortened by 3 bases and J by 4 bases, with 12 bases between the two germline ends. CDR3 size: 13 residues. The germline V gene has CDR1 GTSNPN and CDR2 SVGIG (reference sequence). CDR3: CAWSLERVYGYTF. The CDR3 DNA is TGTGCCTGGAGCCTTGAACGGGTCTATGGCTACACCTTC.

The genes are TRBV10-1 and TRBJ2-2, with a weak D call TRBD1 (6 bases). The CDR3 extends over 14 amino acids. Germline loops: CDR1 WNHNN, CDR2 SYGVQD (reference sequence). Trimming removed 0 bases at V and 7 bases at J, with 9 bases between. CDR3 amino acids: CASSESRGGGELFF. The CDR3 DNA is TGCGCCAGCAGTGAGTCGAGAGGGGGCGGGGAGCTGTTTTTT.

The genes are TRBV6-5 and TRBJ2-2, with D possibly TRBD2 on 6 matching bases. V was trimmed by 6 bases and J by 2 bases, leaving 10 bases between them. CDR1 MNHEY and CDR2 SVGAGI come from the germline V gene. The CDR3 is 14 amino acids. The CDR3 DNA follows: TGTGCCAGCAGGGGGACTCGAAACACCGGGGAGCTGTTTTTT. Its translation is CASRGTRNTGELFF.

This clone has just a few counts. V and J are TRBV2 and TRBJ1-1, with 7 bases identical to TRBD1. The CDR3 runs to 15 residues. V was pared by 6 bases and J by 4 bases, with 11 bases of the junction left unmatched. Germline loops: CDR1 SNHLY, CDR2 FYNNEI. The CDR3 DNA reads TGTGCCAGCAGGGGGGACAGAGGCAGCTCCACTGAAGCTTTCTTT. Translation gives CASRGDRGSSTEAFF.

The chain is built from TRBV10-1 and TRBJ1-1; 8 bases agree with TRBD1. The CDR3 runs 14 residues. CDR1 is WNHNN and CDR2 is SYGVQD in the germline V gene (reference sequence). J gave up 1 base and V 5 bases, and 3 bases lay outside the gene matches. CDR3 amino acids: CASSLGQGNTEAFF. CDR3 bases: TGCGCCAGCAGTCTCGGACAGGGGAACACTGAAGCTTTCTTT.

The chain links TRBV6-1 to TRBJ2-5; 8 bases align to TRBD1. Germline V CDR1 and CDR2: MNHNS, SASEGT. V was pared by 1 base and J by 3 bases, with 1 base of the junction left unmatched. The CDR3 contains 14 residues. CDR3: CASSEGTGKETQYF. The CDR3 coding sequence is TGTGCCAGCAGTGAAGGGACAGGGAAAGAGACCCAGTACTTC.

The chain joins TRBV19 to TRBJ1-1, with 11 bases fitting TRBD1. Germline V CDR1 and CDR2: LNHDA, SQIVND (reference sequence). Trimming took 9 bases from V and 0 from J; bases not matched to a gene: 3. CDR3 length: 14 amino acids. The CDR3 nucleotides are TGTGCCAGCCGGGACAGGGGGGTGAACACTGAAGCTTTCTTT. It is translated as CASRDRGVNTEAFF.

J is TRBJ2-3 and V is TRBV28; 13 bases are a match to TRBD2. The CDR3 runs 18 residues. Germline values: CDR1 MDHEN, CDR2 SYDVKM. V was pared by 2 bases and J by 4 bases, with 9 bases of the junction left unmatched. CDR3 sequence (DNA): TGTGCCAGCAGTTTAGTGGGGACTAGCGGGATTTTTGCAGATACGCAGTATTTT. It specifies CASSLVGTSGIFADTQYF.

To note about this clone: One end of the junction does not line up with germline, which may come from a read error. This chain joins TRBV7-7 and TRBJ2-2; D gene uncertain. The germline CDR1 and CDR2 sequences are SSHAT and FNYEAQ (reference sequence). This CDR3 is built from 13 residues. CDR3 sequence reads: CASSPTVTGELFF. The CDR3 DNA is TGTGCTAGCAGCCCCACGGTCACCGGGGAGCTGTTTTTT. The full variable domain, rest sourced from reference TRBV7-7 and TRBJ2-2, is GAGVSQSPRYKVTKRGQDVTLRCDPISSHATLYWYQQALGQGPEFLTYFNYEAQPDKSGLPSDRFSAERPEGSISTLTIQRTEQRDSAMYRCASSPTVTGELFFGEGSRLTVL.

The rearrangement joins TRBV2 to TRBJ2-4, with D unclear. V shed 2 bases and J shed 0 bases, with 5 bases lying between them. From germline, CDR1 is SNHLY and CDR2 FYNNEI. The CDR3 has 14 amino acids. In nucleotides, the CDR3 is TGTGCCAGCAGTGAAAGCTTAGCCAAAAACATTCAGTACTTC. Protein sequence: CASSESLAKNIQYF.

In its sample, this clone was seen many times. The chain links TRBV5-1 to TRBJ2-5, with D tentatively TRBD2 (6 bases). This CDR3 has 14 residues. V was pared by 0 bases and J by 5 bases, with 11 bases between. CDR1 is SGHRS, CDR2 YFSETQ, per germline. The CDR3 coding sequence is TGCGCCAGCAGCTTGGAGGAGGGTTGGGAGACCCAGTACTTC. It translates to CASSLEEGWETQYF.

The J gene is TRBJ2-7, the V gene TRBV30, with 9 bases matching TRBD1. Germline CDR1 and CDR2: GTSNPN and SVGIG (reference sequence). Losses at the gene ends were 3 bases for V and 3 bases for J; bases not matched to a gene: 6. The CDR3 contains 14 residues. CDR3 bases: TGTGCCTGGAGCGTACAGGGGGCCGGCTACGAGCAGTACGTC. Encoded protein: CAWSVQGAGYEQYV.

The CDR3 sequence: CASSTSGGSTDTQYF. The CDR3 nucleotides read TGTGCCAGCAGTACTAGCGGGGGGTCCACAGATACGCAGTATTTT. The J gene is TRBJ2-3, the V gene TRBV6-4; 12 bases are a match to TRBD2. This CDR3 comprises 15 residues. Trimming took 5 bases from V and 2 from J; bases not matched to a gene: 2. Germline CDR1 MRHNA, CDR2 SNTAGT.

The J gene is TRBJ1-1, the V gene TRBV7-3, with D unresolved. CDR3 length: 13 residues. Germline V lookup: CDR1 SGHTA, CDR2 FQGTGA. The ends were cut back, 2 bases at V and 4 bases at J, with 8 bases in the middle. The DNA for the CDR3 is TGTGCCAGCAGCTTAGAGCCGGGCACTGAAGCTTTCTTT. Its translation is CASSLEPGTEAFF.

The CDR3 protein is CSVHRGQGYGYTF. The CDR3 DNA is TGCAGCGTACACAGGGGGCAGGGCTATGGCTACACCTTC. The chain has TRBV29-1 and TRBJ1-2, with 9 bases aligning to TRBD1. Germline V gene lookup returns CDR1 SQVTM and CDR2 ANQGSEA. The CDR3 loop spans 13 amino acids. J gave up 4 bases and V 6 bases, and 6 bases lay outside the gene matches.

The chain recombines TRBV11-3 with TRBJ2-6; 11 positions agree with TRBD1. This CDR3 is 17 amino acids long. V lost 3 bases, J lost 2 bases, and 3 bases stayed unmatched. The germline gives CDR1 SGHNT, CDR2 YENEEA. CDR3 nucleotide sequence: TGTGCCAGCAGCTTCGGACAGGGGGCAGCTGGGGCCAACGTCCTGACTTTC. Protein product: CASSFGQGAAGANVLTF.

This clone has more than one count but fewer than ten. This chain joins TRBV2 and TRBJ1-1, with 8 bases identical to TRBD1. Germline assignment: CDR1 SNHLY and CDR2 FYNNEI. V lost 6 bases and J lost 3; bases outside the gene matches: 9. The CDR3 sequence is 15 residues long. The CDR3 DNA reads TGTGCCAGCAGGGGGGCCAGGGGGCAGGACACTGAAGCTTTCTTT. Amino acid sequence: CASRGARGQDTEAFF.

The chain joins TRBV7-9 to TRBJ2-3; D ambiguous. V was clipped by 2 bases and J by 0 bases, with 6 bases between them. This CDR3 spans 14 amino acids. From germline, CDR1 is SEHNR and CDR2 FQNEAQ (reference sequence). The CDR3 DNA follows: TGTGCCAGCAGCTTATCCACTAGCACAGATACGCAGTATTTT. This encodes CASSLSTSTDTQYF.

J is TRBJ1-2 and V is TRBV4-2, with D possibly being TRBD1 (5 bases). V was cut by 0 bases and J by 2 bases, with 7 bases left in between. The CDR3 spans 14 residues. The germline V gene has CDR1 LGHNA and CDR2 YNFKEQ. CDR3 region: CASSQDRQNYGYTF. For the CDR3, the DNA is TGTGCCAGCAGCCAAGACAGACAGAACTATGGCTACACCTTC.

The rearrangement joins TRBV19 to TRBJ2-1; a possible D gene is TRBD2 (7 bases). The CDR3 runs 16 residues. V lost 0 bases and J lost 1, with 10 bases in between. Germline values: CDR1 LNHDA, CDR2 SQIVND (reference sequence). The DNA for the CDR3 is TGTGCCAGTAGTATAGAGGGGGGGCAATCCTACAATGAGCAGTTCTTC. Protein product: CASSIEGGQSYNEQFF.

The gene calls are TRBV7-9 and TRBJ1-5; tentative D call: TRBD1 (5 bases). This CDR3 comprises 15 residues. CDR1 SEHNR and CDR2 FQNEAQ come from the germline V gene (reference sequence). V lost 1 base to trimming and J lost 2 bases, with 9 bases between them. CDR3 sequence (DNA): TGTGCCAGCAGCTTAGGGGACTTGGGCAATCAGCCCCAGCATTTT. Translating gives CASSLGDLGNQPQHF.

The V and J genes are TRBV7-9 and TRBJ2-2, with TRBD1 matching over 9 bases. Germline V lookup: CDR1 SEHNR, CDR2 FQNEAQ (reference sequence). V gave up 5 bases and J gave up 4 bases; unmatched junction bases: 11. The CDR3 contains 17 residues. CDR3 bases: TGTGCCAGCAGCCCTAACGCCGGGACAGGGACCACCGGGGAGCTGTTTTTT. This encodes CASSPNAGTGTTGELFF.